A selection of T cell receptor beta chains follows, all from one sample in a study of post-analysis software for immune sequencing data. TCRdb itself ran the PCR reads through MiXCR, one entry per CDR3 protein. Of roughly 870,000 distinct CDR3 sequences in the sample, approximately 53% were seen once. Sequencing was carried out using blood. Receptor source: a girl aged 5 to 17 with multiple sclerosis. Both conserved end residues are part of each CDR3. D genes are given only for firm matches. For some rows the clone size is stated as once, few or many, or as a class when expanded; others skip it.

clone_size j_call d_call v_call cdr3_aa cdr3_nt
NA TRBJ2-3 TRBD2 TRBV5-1 CASASGGAQADTQYF TGCGCCAGCGCTAGCGGGGGGGCCCAAGCAGATACGCAGTATTTT
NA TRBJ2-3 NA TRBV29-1 CSVVVTSTDTQYF TGCAGCGTGGTAGTGACTAGCACAGATACGCAGTATTTT
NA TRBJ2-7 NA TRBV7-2 CASRPVLSYEQYF TGTGCCAGCAGACCCGTCCTCTCCTACGAGCAGTACTTC
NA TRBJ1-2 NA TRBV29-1 CSVAEGRGDYGYTF TGCAGCGTTGCCGAGGGGAGGGGTGACTATGGCTACACCTTC
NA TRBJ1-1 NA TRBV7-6 CASSLVEGGRTEAFF TGTGCCAGCAGCTTAGTTGAGGGAGGTCGGACTGAAGCTTTCTTT
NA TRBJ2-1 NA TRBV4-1 CASSQDGRGPYNEQFF TGCGCCAGCAGCCAAGATGGGCGGGGGCCCTACAATGAGCAGTTCTTC
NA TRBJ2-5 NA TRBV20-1 CSAIGTSPRQETQYF TGCAGTGCTATCGGGACCTCCCCACGCCAAGAGACCCAGTACTTC
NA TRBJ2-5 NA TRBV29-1 CSVPHRDQETQYF TGCAGCGTGCCCCATAGGGATCAAGAGACCCAGTACTTC
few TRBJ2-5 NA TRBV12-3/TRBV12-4 CASSLAVGRAYQETQYF TGTGCCAGCAGTTTAGCGGTAGGGAGAGCGTACCAAGAGACCCAGTACTTC
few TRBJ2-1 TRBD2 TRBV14 CASSQNGGNEQFF TGTGCCAGCAGCCAAAACGGGGGGAATGAGCAGTTCTTC
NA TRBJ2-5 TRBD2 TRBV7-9 CASSSRTSGRGRETQYF TGTGCCAGCAGCTCAAGGACTAGCGGTCGAGGGAGAGAGACCCAGTACTTC
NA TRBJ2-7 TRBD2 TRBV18 CASSPLGTSEQYF TGTGCCAGCTCACCGCTCGGGACTAGCGAGCAGTACTTC
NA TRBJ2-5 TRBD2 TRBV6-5 CASSPASGRARETQYF TGTGCCAGCAGTCCCGCGAGCGGGAGGGCAAGAGAGACCCAGTACTTC
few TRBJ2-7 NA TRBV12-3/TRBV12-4 CASSLDFGEPEQYF TGTGCCAGCAGTTTAGATTTCGGCGAGCCCGAGCAGTACTTC
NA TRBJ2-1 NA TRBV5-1 CASSLGPGSGEQFF TGCGCCAGCAGCTTGGGTCCGGGGAGTGGTGAGCAGTTCTTC
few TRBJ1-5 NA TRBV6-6 CASRDSVRGSNQPQHF TGTGCCAGCAGGGATTCAGTAAGGGGTAGCAATCAGCCCCAGCATTTT
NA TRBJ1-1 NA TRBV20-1 CSATIRGLGAFF TGCAGTGCCACCATCCGGGGGCTCGGAGCTTTCTTT
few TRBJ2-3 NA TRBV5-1 CASSFRQITDTQYF TGCGCCAGCAGCTTCCGGCAAATCACAGATACGCAGTATTTT
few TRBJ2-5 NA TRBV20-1 CSARSLLQSNKETQYF TGCAGTGCTAGATCCCTTCTTCAGTCCAACAAGGAGACCCAGTACTTC
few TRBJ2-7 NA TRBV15 CTTSRDGGHGPSYEQYF TGTACCACCAGCAGAGATGGAGGACACGGGCCCTCCTACGAGCAGTACTTC
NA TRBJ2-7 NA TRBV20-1 CSARVVSEEQYF TGCAGTGCTAGAGTGGTTTCCGAAGAGCAGTACTTC
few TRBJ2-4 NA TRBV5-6 CASSLGGTAKNIQYF TGTGCCAGCAGCTTGGGGGGAACAGCCAAAAACATTCAGTACTTC
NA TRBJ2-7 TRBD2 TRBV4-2 CANSQEVALAAYEQYF TGTGCCAACAGCCAAGAGGTTGCCCTAGCGGCCTACGAGCAGTACTTC
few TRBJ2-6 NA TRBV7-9 CASSYFRSAGGANVLTF TGTGCCAGCAGCTACTTTAGGTCGGCGGGGGGGGCCAACGTCCTGACTTTC
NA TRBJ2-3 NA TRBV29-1 CSGRLGQALSGEYF TGCAGCGGCAGACTAGGACAGGCCCTCTCTGGGGAGTATTTT
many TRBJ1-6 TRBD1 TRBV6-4 CASSDSTGGNSPLHF TGTGCCAGCAGTGACTCGACAGGGGGCAATTCACCCCTCCACTTT
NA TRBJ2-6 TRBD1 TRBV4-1 CASSQERDRGYSGANVLTF TGCGCCAGCAGCCAAGAACGGGACAGGGGGTACTCTGGGGCCAACGTCCTGACTTTC
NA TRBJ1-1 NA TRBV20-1 CGLPRGTEAFF TGCGGGCTTCCGAGGGGCACTGAAGCTTTCTTT
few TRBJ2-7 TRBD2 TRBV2 CASSDLAGGPYEQYF TGTGCCAGCAGTGACCTAGCGGGGGGCCCCTACGAGCAGTACTTC
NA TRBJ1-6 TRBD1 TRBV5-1 CASSSTTGINSPLHF TGCGCCAGCAGCTCAACGACAGGGATCAATTCACCCCTCCACTTT
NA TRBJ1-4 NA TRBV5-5 CASSLAWGRSNEKLFF TGTGCCAGCAGCTTGGCATGGGGCAGGAGTAATGAAAAACTGTTTTTT
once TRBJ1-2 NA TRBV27 CASSLARGTGYTF TGTGCCAGCAGTTTGGCCAGGGGAACTGGCTACACCTTC
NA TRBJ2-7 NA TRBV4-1 CASRGVTDDCYEQYF TGCGCCAGCAGGGGGGTGACAGATGATTGCTACGAGCAGTACTTC
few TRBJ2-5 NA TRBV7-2 CASSGRQETQYF TGTGCCAGCAGCGGGCGCCAAGAGACCCAGTACTTC
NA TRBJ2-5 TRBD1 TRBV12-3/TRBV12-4 CASRVLDRPKEQYF TGTGCCAGCAGGGTCCTGGACAGGCCCAAGGAGCAGTACTTC
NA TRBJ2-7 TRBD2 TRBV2 CASIWTSGSYEQYF TGTGCCAGCATTTGGACTAGCGGGTCCTACGAGCAGTACTTC
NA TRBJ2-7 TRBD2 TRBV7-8 CASSPRVAGVHEQYF TGTGCCAGCAGCCCAAGGGTAGCGGGAGTCCACGAGCAGTACTTC